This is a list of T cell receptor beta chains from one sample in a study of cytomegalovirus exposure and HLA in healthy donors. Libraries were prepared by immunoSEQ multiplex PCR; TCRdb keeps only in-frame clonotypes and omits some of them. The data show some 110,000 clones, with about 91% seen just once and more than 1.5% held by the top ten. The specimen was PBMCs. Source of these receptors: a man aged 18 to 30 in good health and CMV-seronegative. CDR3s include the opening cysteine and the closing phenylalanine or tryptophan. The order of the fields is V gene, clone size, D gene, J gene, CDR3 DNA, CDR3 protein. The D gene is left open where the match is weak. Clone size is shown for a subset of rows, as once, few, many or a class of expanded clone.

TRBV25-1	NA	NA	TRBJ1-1	TGTGCCAGCAGTGAAGCAGACCCCCGGGACACTGAAGCTTTCTTT	CASSEADPRDTEAFF
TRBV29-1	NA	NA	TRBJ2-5	TGCAGCGTTGCAGGGCGCGAGACCCAGTACTTC	CSVAGRETQYF
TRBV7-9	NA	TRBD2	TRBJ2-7	TGTGCCAGCAGCGAGACTAGCGGGAGCTCCTACGAGCAGTACTTC	CASSETSGSSYEQYF
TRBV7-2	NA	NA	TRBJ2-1	TGTGCCAGCAGACCACTTTACAATGAGCAGTTCTTC	CASRPLYNEQFF
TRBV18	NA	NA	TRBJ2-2	TGTGCCAGCTCACCTTTGGTAGCGAAGAACACCGGGGAGCTGTTTTTT	CASSPLVAKNTGELFF
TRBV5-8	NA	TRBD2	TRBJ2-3	TGTGCCAGCAGCCTCGGGACTAGCGTTTGGTATTTT	CASSLGTSVWYF
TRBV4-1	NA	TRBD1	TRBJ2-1	TGCGCCAGCAGCCTTGGACAGGGAAGGAACAATGAGCAGTTCTTC	CASSLGQGRNNEQFF
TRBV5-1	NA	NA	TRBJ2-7	TGCGCCAGCGTACAGGAGTGGTCTGACGAGCAGTACTTC	CASVQEWSDEQYF
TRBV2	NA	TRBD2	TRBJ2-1	TGTGCCAGCAGGGTACTAGCGGGAGGGCCTAATGAGCAGTTCTTC	CASRVLAGGPNEQFF
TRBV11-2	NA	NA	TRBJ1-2	TGTGCCAGCAGCTTAAGCGCGGGGGCGTATGGCTACACCTTC	CASSLSAGAYGYTF
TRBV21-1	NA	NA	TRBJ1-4	TGTGCCAGCAGTGTGCGGGACGGAGCTTTTAATGAAAAACTGTTTTTT	CASSVRDGAFNEKLFF
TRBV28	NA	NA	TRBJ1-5	TGTGCCAGCAGCCCCGGGATTAGCAATCAGCCCCAGCATTTT	CASSPGISNQPQHF
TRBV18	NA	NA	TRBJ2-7	TGTGCCAGCTCATTCCAGGAATCCTACGAGCAGTACTTC	CASSFQESYEQYF
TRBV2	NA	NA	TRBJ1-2	TGTGCCAGCAGTGCCGAGGGGCGGGGAGGCTACACCTTC	CASSAEGRGGYTF
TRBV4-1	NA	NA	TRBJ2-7	TGCGCCAGCAGCCAAGATTGGGGCAGCTTAGAGCAGTACTTC	CASSQDWGSLEQYF
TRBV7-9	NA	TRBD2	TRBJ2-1	TGTGCCAGCAGCTCCGGACTAGCGGGAGTGCCCAATGAGCAGTTCTTC	CASSSGLAGVPNEQFF
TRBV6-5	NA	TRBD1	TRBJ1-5	TGTGCCAGCAGTAAAGAGACAGGGGGCGGTGAGCCCCAGCATTTT	CASSKETGGGEPQHF
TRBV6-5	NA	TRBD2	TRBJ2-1	TGTGCCAGCAGAATAGCGGGAGGGCCAACGGATGAGCAGTTCTTC	CASRIAGGPTDEQFF
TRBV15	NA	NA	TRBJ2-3	TGTGCCACCAGCAGAGACGAGTGGTACTCCGGGGTTAGCACAGATACGCAGTATTTT	CATSRDEWYSGVSTDTQYF
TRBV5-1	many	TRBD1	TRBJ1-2	TGCGCCAGCAGCCAGGGACAGGGCACCTATGGCTACACCTTC	CASSQGQGTYGYTF
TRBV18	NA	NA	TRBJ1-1	TGTGCCAGCTCACCCACGGGTAAGGCTGAAGCTTTCTTT	CASSPTGKAEAFF
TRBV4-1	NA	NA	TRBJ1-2	TGCGCCAGCAGCCAAGATATAGGGGCCTATGGCTACACCTTC	CASSQDIGAYGYTF
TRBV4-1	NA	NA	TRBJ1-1	TGCGCCAGCAGCCTCCCGGGAAACACTGAAGCTTTCTTT	CASSLPGNTEAFF
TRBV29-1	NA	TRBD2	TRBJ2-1	TGCAGCGCAGCCGGGACTAGCGCTAACAATGAGCAGTTCTTC	CSAAGTSANNEQFF
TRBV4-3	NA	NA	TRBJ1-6	TGCGCCAGCAGCCAAGCACAGGGTCCCTATAATTCACCCCTCCACTTT	CASSQAQGPYNSPLHF
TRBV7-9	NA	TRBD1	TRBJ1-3	TGTGCCAGCAGCTCGGAGACCGGGACAGGGGGTATCGGTGGAAACACCATATATTTT	CASSSETGTGGIGGNTIYF
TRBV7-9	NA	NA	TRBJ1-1	TGTGCCAGCAGCTCGACGGAGGACACTGAAGCTTTCTTT	CASSSTEDTEAFF
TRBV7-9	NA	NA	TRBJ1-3	TGTGCCAGCAGCGTGATTCGGGACTCTGGAAACACCATATATTTT	CASSVIRDSGNTIYF
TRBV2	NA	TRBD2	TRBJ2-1	TGTGCCAGCGGGAGGACTAGCGGGAGGGCCTACAATGAGCAGTTCTTC	CASGRTSGRAYNEQFF
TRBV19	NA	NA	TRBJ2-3	TGTGCCAGTAGTATTTGGCGGGACGGAGCAGATACGCAGTATTTT	CASSIWRDGADTQYF
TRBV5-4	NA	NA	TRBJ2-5	TGTGCCAGCAGCGAACAGGGGAGGGAGACCCAGTACTTC	CASSEQGRETQYF
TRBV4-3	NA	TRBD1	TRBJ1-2	TGCGCCAGCAGACAGGGGGGGGGTGGCTACACCTTC	CASRQGGGGYTF
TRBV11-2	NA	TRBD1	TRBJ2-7	TGTGCCAGCAGCTTAGTCGGGACAGGCTACGAGCAGTACTTC	CASSLVGTGYEQYF
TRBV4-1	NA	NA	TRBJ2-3	TGCGCCAGCAGCCAAGGAAGGAGCACCACAGATACGCAGTATTTT	CASSQGRSTTDTQYF
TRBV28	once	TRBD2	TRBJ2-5	TGTGCCAGCAGCGGGGGACTAGCGGTAGAGACCCAGTACTTC	CASSGGLAVETQYF
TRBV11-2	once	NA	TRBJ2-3	TGTGCCAGCAGCTTACAGGGTTGGACAGATACGCAGTATTTT	CASSLQGWTDTQYF
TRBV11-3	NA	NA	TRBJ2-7	TGTGCCAGCACCTCTATGGGCCAACTCTACGAGCAGTACTTC	CASTSMGQLYEQYF
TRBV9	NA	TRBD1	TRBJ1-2	TGTGCCAGCGGTTACTCCGACAGGGCGAACCTCTATGGCTACACCTTC	CASGYSDRANLYGYTF
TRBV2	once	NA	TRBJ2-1	TGTGCCAGCAGTGAACGCGTTTCCTACAATGAGCAGTTCTTC	CASSERVSYNEQFF
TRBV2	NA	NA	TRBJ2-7	TGTGCCAGCAGTGCAGGGAACTCCGAGCAGTACTTC	CASSAGNSEQYF
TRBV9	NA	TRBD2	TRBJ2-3	TGTGCCAGCAGCGTAATCAGCGGGGGGGCCTTCGATACGCAGTATTTT	CASSVISGGAFDTQYF
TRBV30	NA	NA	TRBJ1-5	TGTGCCTGGAGTGAAACGACAGTGTTGGTTAGCAATCAGCCCCAGCATTTT	CAWSETTVLVSNQPQHF
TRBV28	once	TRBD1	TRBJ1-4	TGTGCCAGCAGCTCACTCCGGACAGGGAATGAAAAACTGTTTTTT	CASSSLRTGNEKLFF
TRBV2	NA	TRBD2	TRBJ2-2	TGTGCCGCAAAACCTAGCGGGGGGCTCTCCATTAACACCGGGGAGCTGTTTTTT	CAAKPSGGLSINTGELFF
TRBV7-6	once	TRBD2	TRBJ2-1	TGTGCCAGCAGCTTAAACCCCTTACCCGGGACTAGCCGGAGGAGCTCCTACAATGAGCAGTTCTTC	CASSLNPLPGTSRRSSYNEQFF
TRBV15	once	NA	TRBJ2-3	TGTGCCACCAGCAGAGATCCGGGGGACACGCAGTATTTT	CATSRDPGDTQYF
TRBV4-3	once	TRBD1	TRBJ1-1	TGCGCCAGCAGCCAAGATCTCGGACAGGGGGCTCGGAACACTGAAGCTTTCTTT	CASSQDLGQGARNTEAFF
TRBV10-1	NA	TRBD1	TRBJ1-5	TGCGCCAGACACCGGGACAGGGTTCAGCCCCAGCATTTT	CARHRDRVQPQHF
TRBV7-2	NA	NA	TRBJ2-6	TGTGCCAGCAGCCCCACAGCAGGGCAAGGGGCCAACGTCCTGACTTTC	CASSPTAGQGANVLTF
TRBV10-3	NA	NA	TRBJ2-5	TGTGCCATCAGTGAGGATCACATCGGACAGAGGTACCAAGAGACCCAGTACTTC	CAISEDHIGQRYQETQYF
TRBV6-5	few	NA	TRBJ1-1	TGTGCCACCACCCGGAGCACTGAAGCTTTCTTT	CATTRSTEAFF
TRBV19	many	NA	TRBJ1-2	TGTGCCAGTAGTATAATTCAGGGGAAGAGCGGCTACACCTTC	CASSIIQGKSGYTF
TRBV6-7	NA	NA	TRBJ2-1	TGTGCCAGCAGTCTATACAATGAGCAGTTCTTC	CASSLYNEQFF
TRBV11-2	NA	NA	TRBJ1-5	TGTGCCAGCAGCCCAAGCGGACAGCCCAATCAGCCCCAGCATTTT	CASSPSGQPNQPQHF
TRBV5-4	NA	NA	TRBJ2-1	TGTGCCAGCAGCTATACAGGTACCTCCTACAATGAGCAGTTCTTC	CASSYTGTSYNEQFF
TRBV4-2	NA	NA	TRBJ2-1	TGTGCCAGCAGCCCCGCGGGGTATGAGCAGTTCTTC	CASSPAGYEQFF
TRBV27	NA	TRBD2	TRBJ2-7	TGTGCCAGCAGTCCCGGGGGGTACGAGCAGTACTTC	CASSPGGYEQYF